The rows below give T cell receptor beta chains drawn from one sample of a study of cytomegalovirus exposure and HLA in healthy donors. This table comes from immunoSEQ multiplex PCR, and its TCRdb copy is limited to in-frame clones, with some not included. The data hold 150,000 to 200,000 clones, with around 80% observed a single time. Sequencing was carried out using PBMCs. The receptors here all came from a young man in good health and CMV-seronegative. Each CDR3 is given with its conserved first and last residue. The D gene is left open where the match is weak. For some rows the clone size is stated as once, few or many, or as a class when expanded; others skip it.

j_call	d_call	clone_size	v_call	cdr3_nt	cdr3_aa
TRBJ2-7	NA	NA	TRBV7-9	TGTGCCAGCAGCTTAGCGGGAGTCGAGCAGTACTTC	CASSLAGVEQYF
TRBJ2-1	NA	NA	TRBV7-9	TGTGCCAGCAGCTTAAGGGGCGGGGGCATATACAATGAGCAGTTCTTC	CASSLRGGGIYNEQFF
TRBJ1-1	NA	NA	TRBV2	TGTGCCAGCAGCCCCGCAGGGTCTGAAGCTTTCTTT	CASSPAGSEAFF
TRBJ1-1	NA	few	TRBV6-5	TGTGCCAGCAGTTACTCGGAGGGGAAAGCTTTCTTT	CASSYSEGKAFF
TRBJ1-5	NA	NA	TRBV19	TGTGCCAGTAGTATAGGGCACCAGCCCCAGCATTTT	CASSIGHQPQHF
TRBJ2-5	TRBD2	NA	TRBV5-6	TGTGCCAGCAGCTCCCCCAGCAGGACTAGACGAGAGACCCAGTACTTC	CASSSPSRTRRETQYF
TRBJ2-7	TRBD2	NA	TRBV13	TGTGCCAGCAGCTTAGCGAGACGGGGGGGCAGCTACGAGCAGTACTTC	CASSLARRGGSYEQYF
TRBJ2-7	NA	once	TRBV15	TGTGCCACCAGCAGATCCTTGGGACTTCAAAGCTCCTACGAGCAGTACTTC	CATSRSLGLQSSYEQYF
TRBJ2-3	NA	NA	TRBV30	TGTGCCTGGAGTATGGCAGGGAGCACAGATACGCAGTATTTT	CAWSMAGSTDTQYF
TRBJ2-1	TRBD2	NA	TRBV19	TGTGCCAGTAGTTGGCTAGCGGTTAACAATGAGCAGTTCTTC	CASSWLAVNNEQFF
TRBJ1-1	TRBD1	NA	TRBV7-8	TGTGCCAGCAGCTTACGGACAGGGGGCAGGACTGAAGCTTTCTTT	CASSLRTGGRTEAFF
TRBJ2-5	TRBD2	NA	TRBV9	TGTGCCAGCAGCGCCCCCACCGGGACTAGCGGGAGGAGAGCAGAGACCCAGTACTTC	CASSAPTGTSGRRAETQYF
TRBJ1-6	NA	once	TRBV19	TGTGCCAGTAGTATTCGATCGGATTCACCCCTCCACTTT	CASSIRSDSPLHF
TRBJ1-2	NA	NA	TRBV27	TGTGCCAGCAGTTTTACAGTAGGGGGTAACTATGGCTACACCTTC	CASSFTVGGNYGYTF
TRBJ1-2	NA	NA	TRBV6-6	TGTGCCAGCAGTTACCGGCAGCGCCATGGCTACACCTTC	CASSYRQRHGYTF
TRBJ1-2	NA	NA	TRBV18	TGTGCCAGCTCAATAGGTGATACTATGTACGGCTACACCTTC	CASSIGDTMYGYTF
TRBJ2-1	TRBD2	NA	TRBV4-3	TGCGCCAGCAGCCAGGGGACTAGCGGGAGTGAGCAGTTCTTC	CASSQGTSGSEQFF
TRBJ1-2	TRBD1	NA	TRBV10-1	TGCGCCAGCATTGGCCCGGACAGGACTAACTATGGCTACACCTTC	CASIGPDRTNYGYTF
TRBJ2-3	TRBD2	NA	TRBV27	TGTGCCAGCAGTCTTCGACTAGCGGGAGTTGGCACAGATACGCAGTATTTT	CASSLRLAGVGTDTQYF
TRBJ1-1	NA	NA	TRBV4-3	TGCGCCAGCAGCCAAGATGGGGAGGGGGGCCGTGAAGCTTTCTTT	CASSQDGEGGREAFF
TRBJ1-2	TRBD1	once	TRBV14	TGTGCCAGCAGCCAAGATCTCGGGAGGGGGCCGCTCAACTATGGCTACACCTTC	CASSQDLGRGPLNYGYTF
TRBJ2-1	NA	NA	TRBV7-9	TGTGCCAGCAGCCCCCGACTGGAGCAGTTCTTC	CASSPRLEQFF
TRBJ2-4	TRBD1	NA	TRBV5-1	TGCGCCAGCAGCTTCAGACAGGGGATAGCCAAAAACATTCAGTACTTC	CASSFRQGIAKNIQYF
TRBJ2-2	NA	NA	TRBV9	TGTGCCAGCAGCGTAGGGACAGTGAACACCGGGGAGCTGTTTTTT	CASSVGTVNTGELFF
TRBJ1-3	TRBD1	NA	TRBV7-3	TGTGCCAGCAGCCACGACAGGGGACCTGGAAACACCATATATTTT	CASSHDRGPGNTIYF
TRBJ1-1	TRBD1	NA	TRBV10-3	TGTGCCATCAGCCACCCGCAGGGGGTTGTCACTGAAGCTTTCTTT	CAISHPQGVVTEAFF
TRBJ2-5	TRBD2	NA	TRBV5-5	TGTGCCAGCAGCTTAAGCGGGGCCCGGGAGACCCAGTACTTC	CASSLSGARETQYF
TRBJ2-7	NA	NA	TRBV20-1	TGCAGTGCTACTAGAATGTACGAGCAGTACTTC	CSATRMYEQYF
TRBJ2-2	TRBD1	few	TRBV5-1	TGCGCCAGCAGCCTGGCCGGGACAGGGGGCGCAGGGACCGGGGAGCTGTTTTTT	CASSLAGTGGAGTGELFF
TRBJ1-6	TRBD1	NA	TRBV6-1	TGTGCCAGCAGTGAAGCCCGGGACAGAACCTATAATTCACCCCTCCACTTT	CASSEARDRTYNSPLHF
TRBJ2-2	NA	NA	TRBV25-1	TGTGCCAGCAGTGCACCGGGACAACGGGCCGGGGAGCTGTTTTTT	CASSAPGQRAGELFF
TRBJ2-7	TRBD1	NA	TRBV15	TGTGCCACCAGCAGTCCTTCCCCGGACAGGGGGCCCTACGAGCAGTACTTC	CATSSPSPDRGPYEQYF
TRBJ2-6	NA	NA	TRBV27	TGTGCCAGCACCGACCTGAGCGGGTCTGGGGCCAACGTCCTGACTTTC	CASTDLSGSGANVLTF
TRBJ1-1	TRBD1	NA	TRBV7-9	TGTGCCAGCAGCCTGCAGGGGGCTATGAGAACTGAAGCTTTCTTT	CASSLQGAMRTEAFF
TRBJ1-3	NA	NA	TRBV20-1	TGCAGTGCTACTGCTGGAAACACCATATATTTT	CSATAGNTIYF
TRBJ2-3	TRBD2	few	TRBV4-2	TGTGCCAGCAGCCAAGCGTCGAGCGGGGGGGCAGATACGCAGTATTTT	CASSQASSGGADTQYF
TRBJ2-1	NA	NA	TRBV19	TGTGCCAGTAGTCCCCGGGACTCCCACAATGAGCAGTTCTTC	CASSPRDSHNEQFF
TRBJ2-1	TRBD2	few	TRBV7-2	TGTGCCAGCAGCTTAGCTTCCGTCCCGGGACTAGCGGGGGGGGATTACAATGAGCAGTTCTTC	CASSLASVPGLAGGDYNEQFF
TRBJ2-7	TRBD1	NA	TRBV6-5	TGTGCCAGCAGGAAGGGGGACAGAGCTATCTACGAGCAGTACTTC	CASRKGDRAIYEQYF
TRBJ2-5	TRBD2	few	TRBV6-5	TGTGCGAGTAGCGGGATGGACCAAGAGACCCAGTACTTC	CASSGMDQETQYF
TRBJ2-7	NA	NA	TRBV7-9	TGTGCCAGCAGCTTAGAAACCGGCGCTAAGGGGGTCGGCTACGAGCAGTACTTC	CASSLETGAKGVGYEQYF
TRBJ1-2	NA	few	TRBV7-8	TGTGCCAGCAGCCAGGGGTTAATCTATGGCTACACCTTC	CASSQGLIYGYTF
TRBJ2-5	NA	NA	TRBV11-3	TGTGCCAGCAGCTTAAGGACGTTGGCGGCAGGGGGGGAGACCCAGTACTTC	CASSLRTLAAGGETQYF
TRBJ2-3	TRBD2	NA	TRBV19	TGTGCCACCACTAACGAGTGGGGGAGCGGGGATCTAACGCAGTATTTT	CATTNEWGSGDLTQYF
TRBJ2-7	TRBD1	once	TRBV4-2	TGTGCCAGCAGAGGAACGGGGACAGGGAAGCAGTACTTC	CASRGTGTGKQYF
TRBJ2-2	TRBD2	NA	TRBV7-6	TGTGCCAGCAGCAGAGCTAGCGGAAACACCGGGGAGCTGTTTTTT	CASSRASGNTGELFF
TRBJ2-7	NA	NA	TRBV13	TGTGCCAGCAGCTTAAGCCTAACCATCTACGAGCAGTACTTC	CASSLSLTIYEQYF
TRBJ1-2	NA	few	TRBV6-4	TGTGCCAGCAGTGACTCTGCGAGAGTAAATCCCTATGGCTACACCTTC	CASSDSARVNPYGYTF
TRBJ2-7	TRBD2	NA	TRBV27	TGTGCCAGCAGTCCCTCCTTAGCGGGGGTAGTTTACGAGCAGTACTTC	CASSPSLAGVVYEQYF
TRBJ2-7	TRBD2	few	TRBV4-1	TGCGCCAGCAGCCAAGTGGTAGCGGGGGGCCCCTACGAGCAGTACTTC	CASSQVVAGGPYEQYF